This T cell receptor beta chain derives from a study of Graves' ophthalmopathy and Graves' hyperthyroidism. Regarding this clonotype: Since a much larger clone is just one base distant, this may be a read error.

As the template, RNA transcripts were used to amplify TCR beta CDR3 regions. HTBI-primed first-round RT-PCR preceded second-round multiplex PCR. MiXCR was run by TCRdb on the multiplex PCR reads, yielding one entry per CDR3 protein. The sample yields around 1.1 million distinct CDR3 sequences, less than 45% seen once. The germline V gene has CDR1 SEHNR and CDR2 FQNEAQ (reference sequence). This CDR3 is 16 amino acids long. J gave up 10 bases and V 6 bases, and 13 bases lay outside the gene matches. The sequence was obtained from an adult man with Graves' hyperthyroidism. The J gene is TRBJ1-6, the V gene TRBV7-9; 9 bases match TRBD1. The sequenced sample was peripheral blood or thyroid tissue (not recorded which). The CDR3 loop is CASRKLPGQGRSPLHF. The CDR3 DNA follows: TGTGCCAGCAGAAAGCTCCCGGGACAGGGTCGCTCACCCCTCCACTTT.